This T cell receptor (beta chain) is drawn from a study of blood T cell repertoires in COVID-19. Study information: Donors in the United States, Italy and Spain gave samples during acute or convalescent COVID-19.

This clone was detected once. Here immunoSEQ multiplex PCR was the method, and the copy in TCRdb shows in-frame clones only, minus some. Among nearly 95,000 clones, around 90% were seen once, and the ten largest hold 4.5% to 6%. CDR3 length: 17 residues. Trimming shortened V by 5 bases and J by 0 bases, and 17 bases separated the two germline ends. CDR1 and CDR2 (germline): SGHVS, FQNEAQ. This chain connects TRBV7-8 to TRBJ2-4, with D possibly matching TRBD2 (5 bases). Sequencing input: peripheral blood. The TCR was taken from a woman older than 75 with acute or convalescent COVID-19. CDR3 amino acids: CASSTKAGERAKNIQYF. CDR3 DNA sequence: TGTGCCAGCAGCACCAAGGCCGGGGAAAGAGCCAAAAACATTCAGTACTTC.